Included here is one TCR beta chain sequence, with context. One end of the junction is discordant with germline, which a read error may explain. TCRdb redid the calling of the multiplex PCR reads with MiXCR, one entry per CDR3 protein. The data show around 250,000 distinct CDR3 sequences, with 30% to 35% seen just once and over 3.5% held by the top ten. CDR3 length: 15 residues. The germline V gene has CDR1 MGHRA and CDR2 YSYEKL. This entry is derived from a study of breast tumors, draining lymph nodes, adjacent tissues. Samples came from axillary lymph nodes draining the breast cancer. Sequencing used axillary lymph node tissue. The chain couples TRBV4-1 to TRBJ1-2, with TRBD1 matching 10 bases. The clonotype was recovered from a female donor with breast cancer. Some clones in this sample may be carry-over from other donors' samples. CDR3 residues: CTSSPAGTGVNGYTF. CDR3 DNA: TGCACCAGCAGCCCCGCCGGGACAGGGGTGAATGGCTACACCTTC.